Detailed here is one TCR beta chain. Its antigen is not identified. Expressed TCRB transcripts were sequenced, since all the RNA that had been isolated was reverse transcribed. About 3.57 million reads, on average, came from each naive, central memory and regulatory T cell sample. Libraries were prepared by immunoSEQ multiplex PCR; TCRdb keeps only in-frame clonotypes and omits some of them. This repertoire shows 300,000 to 450,000 clones, 10% to 15% found once; its top ten account for approximately 0.01%. CDR3 size: 16 residues. The germline gives CDR1 LGHNA, CDR2 YSLEER. The V gene end was trimmed by 3 bases and the J gene end by 5 bases; junction bases not matched to a gene: 10. Every sorted population was more than 95% pure. This sample was included in a study of beta chain features in type 1 diabetes. Turning to the study itself: Healthy donors and patients showed comparable age, gender and cell yields. Sorted cell examination encompassed approximately 98,000,000 cells across all samples. Findings and limits, study-wide: Among all four CD4+ subsets, Type 1 diabetes patients had TCRB CDR3s that were moderately but significantly shorter.

This chain joins TRBV4-3 and TRBJ2-5; 9 bases are a match to TRBD2. The specimen sequenced was naive CD4+ T cells from blood. The origin of this receptor is a young woman with type 1 diabetes. The DNA of the CDR3 is TGCGCCAGCAGCCACTCCCTTAGCGGGGGCCCTGAGACCCAGTACTTC. It specifies CASSHSLSGGPETQYF.